These 2 T cell receptor beta chains share one sample of origin, sequenced in a study of CD8 T cells in ankylosing spondylitis. Each CDR3 protein gets one entry after TCRdb re-called the 5' RACE reads with MiXCR. The sample holds roughly 130,000 distinct CDR3 sequences, about 6.4% seen once. Material for sequencing was blood, either unsorted or a sorted T cell fraction (not recorded which). The receptors here all came from a male donor with ankylosing spondylitis or in good health (not recorded which).

This clonotype occurred many times. The chain carries TRBV7-6 and TRBJ2-1, with D possibly matching TRBD2 (6 bases). This CDR3 comprises 13 residues. V was trimmed by 3 bases and J by 6 bases, leaving 9 bases between them. Germline loops: CDR1 SGHVS, CDR2 FNYEAQ. The CDR3 DNA reads TGTGCCAGCAGCTTGGGACTGTTCAATGAGCAGTTCTTC. It translates to CASSLGLFNEQFF. Full variable domain (outside the CDR3, taken from reference TRBV7-6 and TRBJ2-1): GAGVSQSPRYKVTKRGQDVALRCDPISGHVSLYWYRQALGQGPEFLTYFNYEAQQDKSGLPNDRFSAERPEGSISTLTIQRTEQRDSAMYRCASSLGLFNEQFFGPGTRLTVL.

This clonotype appeared many times. This chain joins TRBV7-2 and TRBJ2-1; perhaps TRBD1 as D (6 bases). Germline CDR1 SGHTA, CDR2 FQGNSA. The CDR3 runs to 15 residues. V gave up 5 bases and J gave up 6 bases, with 17 bases separating them. CDR3 DNA sequence: TGTGCCAGCAGCCGTAGTGGACAGACGTTCAATGAGCAGTTCTTC. Translation gives CASSRSGQTFNEQFF.